The 26 T cell receptor beta chains reported below all come from one sample, sequenced in a study of blood T cell repertoires in COVID-19. Some clones are missing from TCRdb's copy, which holds only in-frame ones; the method was immunoSEQ multiplex PCR. The table shows over 150,000 clones, with about 86% occurring only once. The sequencing input was peripheral blood. These receptors all stem from a man between 65 and 85 years old with active or convalescent COVID-19.

The chain has TRBV6-5 and TRBJ1-2; 7 nucleotides line up with TRBD1. CDR1 and CDR2 from the germline V gene are MNHEY and SVGAGI. The CDR3 spans 14 residues. V shed 7 bases, J shed 6 bases, and the junction held 11 bases outside the gene matches. The CDR3 sequence is CASTGGSRIHGYTF. The DNA of the CDR3 is TGTGCCAGCACAGGGGGGTCCAGGATTCATGGCTACACCTTC.

V gene TRBV6-5 combines with J gene TRBJ1-1; D uncertain. The CDR3 is made up of 15 amino acids. The germline gives CDR1 MNHEY, CDR2 SVGAGI. Trimming took off 0 bases at V and 8 bases at J, with 16 bases between the two ends. CDR3 bases: TGTGCCAGCAGTTACTCGACACATCGAGAAAGAGAAGCTTTCTTT. Amino acids: CASSYSTHREREAFF.

The chain combines TRBV3-1 (or the pseudogene TRBV3-2) with TRBJ1-1; 7 positions agree with TRBD1. The V segment lost 4 bases and the J segment 0 bases; nucleotides outside the gene matches: 5. Germline values: CDR1 LGHDT, CDR2 YNNKEL (reference sequence). CDR3 length: 15 residues. The CDR3 region has the DNA TGTGCCAGCAGCCTGGGACAGCTCATGAACACTGAAGCTTTCTTT. This translates into CASSLGQLMNTEAFF.

The J gene is TRBJ1-2, the V gene TRBV4-1; D unclear. Germline CDR1 is MGHRA and CDR2 is YSYEKL. With 0 bases removed from V and 5 bases from J, the gap between germline ends came to 7 bases. The CDR3 loop spans 13 amino acids. The CDR3 sequence is CASSQDGGYGYTF. The CDR3 nucleotides read TGCGCCAGCAGCCAAGATGGCGGATATGGCTACACCTTC.

V usage is TRBV7-3 and J usage is TRBJ1-1, with D uncertain. CDR3 size: 12 residues. Germline CDR1 is SGHTA and CDR2 is FQGTGA. Trimming shortened V by 3 bases and J by 7 bases, and 9 bases separated the two germline ends. In DNA form, the CDR3 reads TGTGCCAGCAGCTTCACCGAGGGTGAAGCTTTCTTT. Translating it yields CASSFTEGEAFF.

This sequence joins TRBV6-6 and TRBJ2-7, with unresolved D. CDR1 MNHNY and CDR2 SVGAGI come from the germline V gene (reference sequence). There are 13 residues in the CDR3. V lost 6 bases, J lost 0 bases, and 9 bases lay in between. In DNA, the CDR3 is TGTGCCAGCAGCTCCCGGAGCTCCTACGAGCAGTACTTC. Amino acid sequence: CASSSRSSYEQYF.

The chain recombines TRBV5-4 with TRBJ1-1; TRBD1 agrees at 8 bases. The germline CDR1 and CDR2 sequences are SGHNT and YYREEE (reference sequence). The CDR3 loop spans 15 amino acids. V gave up 4 bases and J gave up 7 bases; unmatched junction bases: 12. DNA for the CDR3: TGTGCCAGCAGCCCCGGCCGTCAGGGGGCCTATGAAGCTTTCTTT. Translated, it gives CASSPGRQGAYEAFF.

This clone appeared a single time. The chain recombines TRBV11-2 with TRBJ1-2; D is perhaps TRBD1 (6 bases). Per germline, CDR1 SGHAT and CDR2 FQNNGV. Trimming pared 2 bases from V and 8 bases from J, leaving 12 bases between. CDR3 length: 13 amino acids. CDR3 nucleotide sequence: TGTGCCAGCAGCTTACCCAACAGGGTCGGCTACACCTTC. This codes for CASSLPNRVGYTF.

The rearrangement uses TRBV30 and TRBJ1-6; perhaps TRBD1 as D (6 bases). CDR3 length: 15 amino acids. CDR1 and CDR2 from the germline V gene are GTSNPN and SVGIG (reference sequence). Trimming pared 2 bases from V and 6 bases from J, leaving 14 bases between. DNA for the CDR3: TGTGCCTGGAGTAACACGGGAGGGGGTAATTCACCCCTCCACTTT. Its protein is CAWSNTGGGNSPLHF.

This clone is a singleton in its sample. The J gene is TRBJ1-1, the V gene TRBV5-1, with D hard to call. Germline CDR1 SGHRS, CDR2 YFSETQ. V lost 4 bases and J lost 1, with 14 bases in between. The length of the CDR3 is 15 residues. As DNA, the CDR3 is TGCGCCAGCAGCCTGTCAGCGGGCACGAACACTGAAGCTTTCTTT. It translates to CASSLSAGTNTEAFF. The whole variable domain, remainder taken from reference TRBV5-1 and TRBJ1-1, is KAGVTQTPRYLIKTRGQQVTLSCSPISGHRSVSWYQQTPGQGLQFLFEYFSETQRNKGNFPGRFSGRQFSNSRSEMNVSTLELGDSALYLCASSLSAGTNTEAFFGQGTRLTVV.

The V call is TRBV11-2, the J call TRBJ2-6; maybe TRBD1 (6 bases). V shed 0 bases and J shed 4 bases, with 13 bases lying between them. Germline V gives CDR1 SGHAT, CDR2 FQNNGV. This CDR3 spans 17 amino acids. The CDR3 reads CASSLDNRVSGANVLTF. The CDR3 coding sequence is TGTGCCAGCAGCTTAGACAACAGGGTCTCAGGGGCCAACGTCCTGACTTTC.

The chain uses TRBV25-1 and TRBJ1-2; D call uncertain. Germline V gene lookup returns CDR1 MGHDK and CDR2 SYGVNS. The CDR3 runs to 13 residues. V lost 0 bases to trimming and J lost 8 bases, with 10 bases between them. The CDR3 spells CASSEYRTGGYTF. In DNA form, the CDR3 reads TGTGCCAGCAGTGAATATCGGACGGGAGGCTACACCTTC.

This CDR3 reads CASSLWGGTSGNTIYF. In DNA form, the CDR3 reads TGTGCCAGCAGTTTATGGGGGGGGACCTCTGGAAACACCATATATTTT. The chain combines TRBV28 with TRBJ1-3; maybe TRBD1 (5 bases). Trimming left V 0 bases short and J 0 bases short, with 9 bases between. Germline V gene lookup returns CDR1 MDHEN and CDR2 SYDVKM. There are 16 residues in the CDR3.

The chain joins TRBV19 to TRBJ1-2; D unclear. This CDR3 is 13 amino acids long. Germline CDR1 and CDR2: LNHDA and SQIVND (reference sequence). V lost 7 bases to trimming and J lost 4 bases, with 13 bases between them. The CDR3, as DNA: TGTGCCAGTATGTTCGGGGTTGGCTATGGCTACACCTTC. Translation: CASMFGVGYGYTF.

CDR3 sequence reads: CASSQGSSGGTYNEQFF. The CDR3 nucleotides are TGCGCCAGCAGCCAGGGTTCTAGCGGGGGGACCTACAATGAGCAGTTCTTC. V and J are TRBV4-3 and TRBJ2-1; 11 bases align to TRBD2. The CDR3 runs 17 residues. The trim removed 3 bases at V and 2 bases at J, leaving 6 bases unmatched. Germline V gene data show CDR1 as LGHNA and CDR2 as YSLEER.

The V and J genes are TRBV9 and TRBJ2-3, with a tentative D call TRBD2 (6 bases). Germline V gives CDR1 SGDLS, CDR2 YYNGEE. Between the trimmed V and J ends, which lost 0 bases and 3 bases, there was a span of 11 bases. The CDR3 loop spans 15 amino acids. CDR3 nucleotide sequence: TGTGCCAGCAGCGTAGCGGGAGTAAGGACAGATACGCAGTATTTT. This translates into CASSVAGVRTDTQYF.

This chain uses TRBV27 with TRBJ1-2, with D hard to call. Trimming removed 5 bases at V and 8 bases at J, with 15 bases between. The CDR3 length is 13 residues. The germline CDR1 and CDR2 sequences are MNHEY and SMNVEV (reference sequence). CDR3 coding DNA: TGTGCCAGCAGTCCCCAGTTAACACAGGGCTACACCTTC. Amino acid sequence: CASSPQLTQGYTF.

This clone appeared once. V is TRBV9 and J is TRBJ2-7; the match to TRBD1 covers 7 bases. Looked up from germline, CDR1 is SGDLS and CDR2 is YYNGEE. The CDR3 contains 15 residues. V shed 0 bases and J 2 bases; nucleotides not matched to a gene: 5. CDR3 protein: CASSVGQGFPYEQYF. The CDR3 DNA is TGTGCCAGCAGCGTAGGACAGGGTTTTCCCTACGAGCAGTACTTC.

The chain links TRBV4-3 to TRBJ1-4; TRBD1 agrees at 9 bases. Trimming took 4 bases from V and 8 from J; bases not matched to a gene: 11. Germline lookup yields CDR1 LGHNA and CDR2 YSLEER. The CDR3 consists of 16 residues. The CDR3 sequence: CASSRGTGSPREKLFF. DNA for the CDR3: TGCGCCAGCAGCCGAGGGACAGGGTCACCTCGAGAAAAACTGTTTTTT.

V usage is TRBV7-6 and J usage is TRBJ2-5; 11 bases fit TRBD1. CDR3 size: 15 residues. Germline assignment: CDR1 SGHVS and CDR2 FNYEAQ. The V and J ends lost 5 bases and 6 bases, in that order; junction bases with no gene match: 8. The CDR3 reads CASSTGQGAGKTQYF. Here the CDR3 DNA reads TGTGCCAGCAGCACCGGACAGGGGGCAGGGAAGACCCAGTACTTC.

J is TRBJ1-1 and V is TRBV18; D perhaps matches TRBD1 (6 bases). The germline gives CDR1 KGHSH, CDR2 LQKENI. CDR3 length equals 14 residues. The ends were cut back, 3 bases at V and 4 bases at J, with 12 bases in the middle. The CDR3 DNA reads as TGTGCCAGCTCACCTAATCGAGGGGGCACTGAAGCTTTCTTT. It is translated as CASSPNRGGTEAFF.

The chain joins TRBV5-1 to TRBJ1-2; TRBD1 matches 9 bases. The germline CDR1 and CDR2 sequences are SGHRS and YFSETQ. Trimming took 0 bases from V and 8 from J; bases not matched to a gene: 2. This CDR3 is built from 13 residues. CDR3 bases: TGCGCCAGCAGCTTGGGGGACAGGGAAGGCTACACCTTC. Encoded protein: CASSLGDREGYTF. The full variable domain, with the rest looked up from reference TRBV5-1 and TRBJ1-2, is KAGVTQTPRYLIKTRGQQVTLSCSPISGHRSVSWYQQTPGQGLQFLFEYFSETQRNKGNFPGRFSGRQFSNSRSEMNVSTLELGDSALYLCASSLGDREGYTFGSGTRLTVV.

The rearrangement links TRBV7-9 to TRBJ2-5; D may be TRBD1 (5 bases). V lost 3 bases, J lost 5 bases, and 13 bases lay in between. CDR3 length equals 14 residues. Germline values: CDR1 SEHNR, CDR2 FQNEAQ (reference sequence). The chain's CDR3 is CASSFPGQLETQYF. The CDR3 region has the DNA TGTGCCAGCAGCTTCCCAGGGCAGTTGGAGACCCAGTACTTC.

As DNA, the CDR3 is TGTGCCAGCAGCCGGACAGATTCAACTAATGAAAAACTGTTTTTT. Its translation: CASSRTDSTNEKLFF. This chain connects TRBV5-6 to TRBJ1-4; D may be TRBD1 (6 bases). This CDR3 region has 15 residues. Germline V gene lookup returns CDR1 SGHDT and CDR2 YYEEEE. V was clipped by 4 bases and J by 0 bases, with 10 bases between them.

The chain employs TRBV3-1 (or the pseudogene TRBV3-2) and TRBJ1-1, with 7 bases matching TRBD1. J was trimmed by 3 bases and V by 2 bases; bases with no gene match: 6. The CDR3 has 15 residues. The V gene's germline CDR1 is LGHDT and CDR2 YNNKEL (reference sequence). The CDR3 DNA is TGTGCCAGCAGCCAACTTGGACAGGCCTACACTGAAGCTTTCTTT. It translates to CASSQLGQAYTEAFF.

The genes are TRBV7-3 and TRBJ2-7; TRBD1 matches 7 bases. This CDR3 is 15 amino acids long. V was clipped by 5 bases and J by 3 bases; unmatched bases: 10. Germline lookup yields CDR1 SGHTA and CDR2 FQGTGA. The CDR3 DNA reads as TGTGCCAGCAGCCGACAGGGTTCGGATATCTACGAGCAGTACTTC. Residues: CASSRQGSDIYEQYF.